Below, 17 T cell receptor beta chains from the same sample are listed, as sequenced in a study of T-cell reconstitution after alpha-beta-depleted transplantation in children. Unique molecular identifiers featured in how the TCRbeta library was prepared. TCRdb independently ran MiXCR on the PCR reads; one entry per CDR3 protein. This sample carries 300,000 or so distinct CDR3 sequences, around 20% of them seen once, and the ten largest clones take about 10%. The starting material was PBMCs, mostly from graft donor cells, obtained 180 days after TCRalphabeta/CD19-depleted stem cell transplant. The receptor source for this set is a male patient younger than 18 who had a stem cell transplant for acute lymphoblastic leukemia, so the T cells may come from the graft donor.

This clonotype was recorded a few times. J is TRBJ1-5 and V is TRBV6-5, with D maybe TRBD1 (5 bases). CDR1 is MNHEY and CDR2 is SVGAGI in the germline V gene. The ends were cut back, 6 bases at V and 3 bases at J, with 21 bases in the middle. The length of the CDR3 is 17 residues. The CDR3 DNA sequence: TGTGCCAGCAGGCCCGCCCGGGCAGGGAGGGACAATCAGCCCCAGCATTTT. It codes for CASRPARAGRDNQPQHF.

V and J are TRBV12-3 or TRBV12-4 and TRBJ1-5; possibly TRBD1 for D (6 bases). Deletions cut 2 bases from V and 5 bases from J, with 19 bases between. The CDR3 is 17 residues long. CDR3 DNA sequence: TGTGCCAGCAGTTTACTTGGCGCCAGGGGAATAGATCAGCCCCAGCATTTT. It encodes CASSLLGARGIDQPQHF.

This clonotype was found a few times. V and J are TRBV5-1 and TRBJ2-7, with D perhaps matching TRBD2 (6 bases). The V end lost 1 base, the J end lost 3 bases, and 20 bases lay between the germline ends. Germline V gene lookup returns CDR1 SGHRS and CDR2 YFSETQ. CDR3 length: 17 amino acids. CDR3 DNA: TGCGCCAGCAGCTTGACTGGAGGGGAGTGGTCCCGCTACGAGCAGTACTTC. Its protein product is CASSLTGGEWSRYEQYF.

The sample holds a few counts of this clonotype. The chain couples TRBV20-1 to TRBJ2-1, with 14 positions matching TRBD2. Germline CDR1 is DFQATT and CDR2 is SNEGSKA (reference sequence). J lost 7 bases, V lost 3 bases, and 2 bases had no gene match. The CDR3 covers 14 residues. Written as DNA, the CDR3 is TGCAGTGCTAGTAGACTAGCGGGGGGGAATGAGCAGTTCTTC. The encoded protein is CSASRLAGGNEQFF.

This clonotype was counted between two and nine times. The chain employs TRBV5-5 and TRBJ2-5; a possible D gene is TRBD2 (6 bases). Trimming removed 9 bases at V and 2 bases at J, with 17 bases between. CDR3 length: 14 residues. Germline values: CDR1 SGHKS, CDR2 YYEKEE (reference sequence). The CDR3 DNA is TGTGCCACTCAGGAGGGAGGCCCACAAGAGACCCAGTACTTC. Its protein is CATQEGGPQETQYF.

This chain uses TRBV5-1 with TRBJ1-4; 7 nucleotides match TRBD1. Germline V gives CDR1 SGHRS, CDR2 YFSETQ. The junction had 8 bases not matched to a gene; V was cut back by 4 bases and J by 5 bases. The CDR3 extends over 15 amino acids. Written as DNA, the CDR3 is TGCGCCAGCAGCGAAGGGGGCGGGTTGAATGAAAAACTGTTTTTT. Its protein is CASSEGGGLNEKLFF.

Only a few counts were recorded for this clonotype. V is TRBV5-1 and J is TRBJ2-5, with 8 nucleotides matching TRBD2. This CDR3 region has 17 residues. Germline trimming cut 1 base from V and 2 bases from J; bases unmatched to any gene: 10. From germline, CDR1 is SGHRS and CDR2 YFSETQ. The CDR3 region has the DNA TGCGCCAGCAGCTTGTCGCTAGCGGGTGGCCCGCAAGAGACCCAGTACTTC. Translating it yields CASSLSLAGGPQETQYF.

The CDR3, as DNA: TGTGCCAGCAGTTACTATCTAGCGGGAGGTGTTAATGAGCAGTTCTTC. It translates to CASSYYLAGGVNEQFF. The rearrangement uses TRBV6-2 or TRBV6-3 and TRBJ2-1, with 11 bases that match TRBD2. The junction had 6 bases not matched to a gene; V was cut back by 1 base and J by 7 bases. The CDR3 covers 16 residues. Germline CDR1 is MNHEY and CDR2 is SVGEGT.

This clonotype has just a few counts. CDR3 coding DNA: TGTGCCAGCAGTTCACAGGGGAGAGGGGAAAAACTGTTTTTT. Translated, it gives CASSSQGRGEKLFF. The J gene is TRBJ1-4, the V gene TRBV6-5, with 7 bases that match TRBD1. CDR3 length: 14 amino acids. CDR1 MNHEY and CDR2 SVGAGI come from the germline V gene. Trimming took 4 bases from V and 8 from J; bases not matched to a gene: 7.

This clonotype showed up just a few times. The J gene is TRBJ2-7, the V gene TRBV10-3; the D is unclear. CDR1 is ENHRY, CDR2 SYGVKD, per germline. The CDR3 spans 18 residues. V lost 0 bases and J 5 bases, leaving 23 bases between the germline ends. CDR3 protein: CAISESASGTRLLNEQYF. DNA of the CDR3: TGTGCCATCAGTGAGTCCGCGTCAGGAACCCGACTCCTTAACGAGCAGTACTTC.

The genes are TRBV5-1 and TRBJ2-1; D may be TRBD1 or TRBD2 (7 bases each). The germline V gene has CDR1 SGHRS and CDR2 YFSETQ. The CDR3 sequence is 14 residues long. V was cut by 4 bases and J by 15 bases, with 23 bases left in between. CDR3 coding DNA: TGCGCCAGCAGCCCAACGGGGGGACAGTGGGCCGGGTTCTTC. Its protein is CASSPTGGQWAGFF.

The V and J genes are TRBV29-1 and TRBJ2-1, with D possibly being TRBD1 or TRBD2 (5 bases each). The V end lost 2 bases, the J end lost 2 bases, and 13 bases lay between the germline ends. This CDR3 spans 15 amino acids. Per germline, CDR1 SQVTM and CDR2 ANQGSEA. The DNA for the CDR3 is TGCAGCGTTGAACGTGCGTGGGGACCCTACAATGAGCAGTTCTTC. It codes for CSVERAWGPYNEQFF.

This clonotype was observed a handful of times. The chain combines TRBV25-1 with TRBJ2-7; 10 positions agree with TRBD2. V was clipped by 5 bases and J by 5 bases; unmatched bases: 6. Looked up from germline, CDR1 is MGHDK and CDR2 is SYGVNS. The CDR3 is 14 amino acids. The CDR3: CASSTSGKANEQYF. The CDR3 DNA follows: TGTGCCAGCAGTACTAGCGGGAAGGCGAACGAGCAGTACTTC.

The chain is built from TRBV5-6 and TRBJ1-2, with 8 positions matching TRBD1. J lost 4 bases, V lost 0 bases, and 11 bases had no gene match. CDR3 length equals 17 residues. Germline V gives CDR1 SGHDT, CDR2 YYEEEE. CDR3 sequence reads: CASSLVGRGHSGYGYTF. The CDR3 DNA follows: TGTGCCAGCAGCTTGGTGGGCAGGGGGCATTCTGGCTATGGCTACACCTTC.

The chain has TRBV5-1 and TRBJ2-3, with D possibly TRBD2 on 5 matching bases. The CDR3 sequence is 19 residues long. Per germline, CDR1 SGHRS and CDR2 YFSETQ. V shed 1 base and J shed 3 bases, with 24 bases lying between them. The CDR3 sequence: CASSLFSVFSREETDTQYF. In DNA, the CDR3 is TGCGCCAGCAGCTTGTTTTCAGTCTTTAGCCGGGAAGAGACAGATACGCAGTATTTT. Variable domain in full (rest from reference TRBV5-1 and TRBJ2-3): KAGVTQTPRYLIKTRGQQVTLSCSPISGHRSVSWYQQTPGQGLQFLFEYFSETQRNKGNFPGRFSGRQFSNSRSEMNVSTLELGDSALYLCASSLFSVFSREETDTQYFGPGTRLTVL.

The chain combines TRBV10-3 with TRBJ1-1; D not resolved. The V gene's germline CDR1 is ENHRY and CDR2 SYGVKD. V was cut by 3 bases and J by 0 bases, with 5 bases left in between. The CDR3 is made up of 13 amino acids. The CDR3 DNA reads TGTGCCATCAGTGATTCGATGAACACTGAAGCTTTCTTT. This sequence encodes CAISDSMNTEAFF.

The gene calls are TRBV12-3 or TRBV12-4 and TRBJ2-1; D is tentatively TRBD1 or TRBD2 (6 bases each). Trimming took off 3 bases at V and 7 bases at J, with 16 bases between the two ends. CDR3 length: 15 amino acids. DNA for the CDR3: TGTGCCAGCAGTTTTTGGGGGGCGCTGAGTAATGAGCAGTTCTTC. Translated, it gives CASSFWGALSNEQFF.